This TCR beta chain was sequenced during a study of cytomegalovirus exposure and HLA in healthy donors. The PCR employed 60 Vbeta primers together with 13 Jbeta primers. The protocol was immunoSEQ multiplex PCR, while the TCRdb copy is restricted to in-frame clones and leaves out a portion. This table holds almost 65,000 clones, roughly 80% found once. Looked up from germline, CDR1 is MNHEY and CDR2 is SVGAGI. The CDR3 spans 15 residues. V trimming: 0 bases; J trimming: 5 bases; junction bases outside the gene matches: 6. The chain has TRBV6-5 and TRBJ2-7; 8 bases line up with TRBD1. The clonotype originates from a male donor in good health and CMV-seropositive. Sample: PBMCs. The CDR3: CASSYSRDRRNEQYF. CDR3 nucleotide sequence: TGTGCCAGCAGTTACTCTCGGGACAGGAGGAACGAGCAGTACTTC.